This TCR beta chain was identified in a study of T cells in Graves' hyperthyroidism and ophthalmopathy. Amplification of TCR beta CDR3 regions was performed using RNA transcripts as template. An initial round of RT-PCR targeting the TCR CDR3 relied on the HTBI primer set. TCRdb recomputed calls from the multiplex PCR reads with MiXCR, one row per CDR3 protein. The sample includes more than 650,000 distinct CDR3 sequences, 14% of them seen just once. Absence of ophthalmopathy progression within 18 months defined stable Graves' hyperthyroidism. The diagnostic basis comprised clinical symptoms, serum thyroxine and TRAb, thyroid ultrasound and orbital computed tomography. From germline, CDR1 is SNHLY and CDR2 FYNNEI. V was trimmed by 2 bases and J by 6 bases, leaving 11 bases between them. The CDR3 length is 13 residues. The sample holds a few counts of this clonotype. Antigen unknown. The study, taken as a whole, reports: Blood samples included most of the expanded thyroid clonotypes exceeding 0.001.

The chain links TRBV2 to TRBJ2-7; D gene ambiguous. The sequence derives from a woman between 18 and 29 years old with Graves' hyperthyroidism. Material for sequencing was blood. The CDR3 sequence: CASSERAVREQYF. The CDR3 coding sequence is TGTGCCAGCAGTGAAAGGGCCGTTCGCGAGCAGTACTTC.